This TCR beta chain was retrieved from a study of human T cells and chemical hapten exposure. Stated time point: healthy volunteer bleed at 2 weeks. Total RNA was isolated from unfractionated whole blood. The table lists this clonotype with many counts. Each CDR3 protein gets one entry after TCRdb re-called the RACE reads with MiXCR. The sample shows about 50,000 distinct CDR3 sequences, about 4.5% of them seen only once. V trimming: 5 bases; J trimming: 6 bases; junction bases outside the gene matches: 18. CDR3 size: 17 residues. CDR1 and CDR2 (germline): SGHAT, FQNNGV. This rearrangement joins TRBV11-2 to TRBJ1-2; 7 bases are a match to TRBD1. Sequenced material: whole blood. The receptor was derived from a female donor in good health. Some clones in this sample may be carry-over from other donors' samples. The CDR3 DNA sequence: TGTGCCAGCAGCCTCAATGCGTACGCAGGGGGGGGGAATGGCTACACCTTC. It is translated as CASSLNAYAGGGNGYTF.